The source of this TCR beta chain is a study of OX40 agonist ivuxolimab in advanced cancers. About the study: Ivuxolimab was administered intravenously to patients at 0.01 to 10 mg/kg every 2 weeks. Those treated in dose escalation had hepatocellular carcinoma, melanoma, renal cell cancer or head and neck cancer. Prior therapy, whether anti-PD-1, anti-PD-L1 or anti-CTLA-4, was allowed, and under 50% had some. Whole-study results and caveats: Certain nonresponding patients likewise had low normalized T-cell clonal expansion.

In regard to this clone: Its specificity is unknown.

Repertoires were generated with immunoSEQ multiplex PCR, while TCRdb's copy carries only in-frame clones and drops some. Altogether approximately 87,000 clones are present, 91% being singletons, with the ten largest covering 0.65% to 0.85%. CDR1 and CDR2 (germline): MNHEY, SMNVEV (reference sequence). Unmatched junction bases numbered 6, after V lost 3 bases and J lost 4 bases. CDR3 size: 14 residues. The chain employs TRBV27 and TRBJ2-7, with TRBD2 matching over 7 bases. Sequenced material: CD4+ or CD8+ T cells sorted from blood, taken in a trial of the OX40 agonist ivuxolimab. The TCR was taken from an adult with an advanced solid tumor such as melanoma, head and neck, liver or kidney cancer. The CDR3 DNA reads TGTGCCAGCAGTTTGGCGGGAGCGATTTACGAGCAGTACTTC. Its translation is CASSLAGAIYEQYF.